Below, 23 T cell receptor beta chains from the same sample are listed, as sequenced in a study of patients and donors after allogeneic stem cell transplantation. MiXCR was run by TCRdb on the RT-PCR reads, yielding one entry per CDR3 protein. The data show some 960,000 distinct CDR3 sequences, approximately 19% seen once. The sample was blood, either unsorted or a sorted T cell fraction (not recorded which). The source of these receptors is a human donor who was either an allogeneic HSCT recipient or a stem cell or donor lymphocyte infusion donor (not recorded which). It is not recorded whose cells these are; they may come from a transplant donor.

This clonotype was seen a handful of times. V and J are TRBV9 and TRBJ2-3; D is undetermined. V was cut by 4 bases and J by 4 bases, with 13 bases left in between. CDR1 SGDLS and CDR2 YYNGEE come from the germline V gene. This CDR3 contains 14 residues. CDR3 loop: CASSPHVSPDTQYF. The CDR3 DNA reads as TGTGCCAGCAGCCCCCATGTTAGCCCAGATACGCAGTATTTT.

The V call is TRBV10-3, the J call TRBJ2-7; D not certain. This CDR3 has 15 amino acids. The germline V gene has CDR1 ENHRY and CDR2 SYGVKD. Trimming left V 0 bases short and J 3 bases short, with 12 bases between. The CDR3: CAISESWAGSYEQYF. The CDR3 DNA reads as TGTGCCATCAGTGAGTCGTGGGCAGGTAGCTACGAGCAGTACTTC.

The chain recombines TRBV29-1 with TRBJ1-1; no clear D. Trimming shortened V by 5 bases and J by 6 bases, and 10 bases separated the two germline ends. The CDR3 totals 11 residues. CDR1 and CDR2 from the germline V gene are SQVTM and ANQGSEA. The chain's CDR3 is CSVSPDSEAFF. CDR3 DNA: TGCAGCGTTTCGCCTGACTCTGAAGCTTTCTTT. Full variable domain (missing parts from reference TRBV29-1 and TRBJ1-1): SAVISQKPSRDICQRGTSLTIQCQVDSQVTMMFWYRQQPGQSLTLIATANQGSEATYESGFVIDKFPISRPNLTFSTLTVSNMSPEDSSIYLCSVSPDSEAFFGQGTRLTVV.

The V and J genes are TRBV29-1 and TRBJ1-1; D ambiguous. Between the trimmed V and J ends, which lost 6 bases and 1 base, there was a span of 12 bases. The CDR3 runs to 13 residues. Germline V gene data show CDR1 as SQVTM and CDR2 as ANQGSEA. The CDR3 DNA is TGCAGCGTGGCGGAGGGAACGAACACTGAAGCTTTCTTT. Protein: CSVAEGTNTEAFF. Using reference TRBV29-1 and TRBJ1-1 for the parts outside the CDR3, the full variable domain is SAVISQKPSRDICQRGTSLTIQCQVDSQVTMMFWYRQQPGQSLTLIATANQGSEATYESGFVIDKFPISRPNLTFSTLTVSNMSPEDSSIYLCSVAEGTNTEAFFGQGTRLTVV.

This clonotype was recorded at least ten times. The V and J genes are TRBV24-1 and TRBJ2-1; D might be TRBD1 (6 bases). Trimming left V 0 bases short and J 6 bases short, with 8 bases between. Germline V gene data show CDR1 as KGHDR and CDR2 as SFDVKD. The CDR3 runs 14 residues. The CDR3 spells CATSDLGGPNEQFF. DNA of the CDR3: TGTGCCACCAGTGATTTGGGGGGCCCCAATGAGCAGTTCTTC.

The chain joins TRBV6-5 to TRBJ2-2, with 7 bases identical to TRBD1. The V gene end was trimmed by 6 bases and the J gene end by 7 bases; junction bases not matched to a gene: 2. The CDR3 spans 12 residues. CDR1 is MNHEY and CDR2 is SVGAGI in the germline V gene. In DNA form, the CDR3 reads TGTGCCAGCAGAGGACAGGTCGGGGAGCTGTTTTTT. As protein: CASRGQVGELFF.

This clonotype was seen ten or more times. The V gene is TRBV12-3 or TRBV12-4, the J gene TRBJ2-7; 11 nucleotides agree with TRBD2. The CDR3 has 17 residues. Unmatched junction bases numbered 13, after V lost 5 bases and J lost 4 bases. The CDR3 coding sequence is TGTGCCAGCAGTCCGCCGCCCGGGACTAGCGGCGAATACGAGCAGTACTTC. It yields the protein CASSPPPGTSGEYEQYF.

In DNA, the CDR3 is TGTGCCAGCAGTTACGGTCGGGGTCGATACGAGCAGTACTTC. Its translation is CASSYGRGRYEQYF. V gene TRBV6-2 or TRBV6-3 combines with J gene TRBJ2-7; weak D call: TRBD2 (5 bases). The CDR3 extends over 14 amino acids. The germline gives CDR1 MNHEY, CDR2 SVGEGT. V was cut by 2 bases and J by 4 bases, with 12 bases left in between.

This clonotype has a handful of counts. V is TRBV4-1 and J is TRBJ2-7; TRBD1 agrees at 7 bases. Germline-derived CDR1 and CDR2 are MGHRA and YSYEKL. V trimming: 1 base; J trimming: 1 base; junction bases outside the gene matches: 4. This CDR3 is built from 15 residues. CDR3 protein: CASSQAGGLSYEQYF. The CDR3 DNA is TGCGCCAGCAGCCAAGCAGGGGGATTGTCCTACGAGCAGTACTTC.

This clonotype has just a few counts. The chain links TRBV5-6 to TRBJ2-5; no reliable D call. V was cut by 0 bases and J by 4 bases, with 7 bases left in between. This CDR3 comprises 13 residues. From germline, CDR1 is SGHDT and CDR2 YYEEEE. CDR3 sequence: CASSLEERETQYF. CDR3 DNA: TGTGCCAGCAGCTTGGAGGAGAGAGAGACCCAGTACTTC.

This clonotype was seen at least ten times. This sequence joins TRBV12-3 or TRBV12-4 and TRBJ1-5, with TRBD1 identical over 8 bases. The CDR3 spans 15 residues. The junction had 9 bases not matched to a gene; V was cut back by 6 bases and J by 5 bases. The CDR3 spells CASRYRTGSDQPQHF. In nucleotides, the CDR3 is TGTGCCAGCAGATATAGGACAGGGAGTGATCAGCCCCAGCATTTT.

This clonotype appeared a few times. This chain links TRBV28 with TRBJ1-2; D ambiguous. The CDR3 length is 13 residues. V lost 7 bases and J lost 9, with 18 bases in between. Germline V CDR1 and CDR2: MDHEN, SYDVKM. The CDR3 DNA reads TGTGCCAGCACCTTCCGAAGTCGGACCCGCTACACCTTC. This translates into CASTFRSRTRYTF.

This chain uses TRBV7-6 with TRBJ1-6; D remains unclear. CDR3 length: 17 amino acids. Trimming shortened V by 7 bases and J by 0 bases, and 16 bases separated the two germline ends. Germline V lookup: CDR1 SGHVS, CDR2 FNYEAQ. This chain's CDR3 is CASTPVGISSYNSPLHF. The CDR3 DNA sequence: TGTGCCAGCACCCCGGTGGGGATAAGCTCCTATAATTCACCCCTCCACTTT. The full variable domain, its missing parts supplied by reference TRBV7-6 and TRBJ1-6, is GAGVSQSPRYKVTKRGQDVALRCDPISGHVSLYWYRQALGQGPEFLTYFNYEAQQDKSGLPNDRFSAERPEGSISTLTIQRTEQRDSAMYRCASTPVGISSYNSPLHFGNGTRLTVT.

The chain combines TRBV30 with TRBJ2-2, with D perhaps matching TRBD2 (5 bases). Germline V gives CDR1 GTSNPN, CDR2 SVGIG (reference sequence). The CDR3 loop spans 14 amino acids. V was trimmed by 0 bases and J by 4 bases, leaving 9 bases between them. The DNA for the CDR3 is TGTGCCTGGAGTGTCCTCGGGGTCACCGGGGAGCTGTTTTTT. It specifies CAWSVLGVTGELFF.

In its sample, this clonotype was seen a few times. The chain couples TRBV28 to TRBJ2-7, with TRBD1 matching 8 bases. This CDR3 has 15 residues. Germline loops: CDR1 MDHEN, CDR2 SYDVKM. V shed 7 bases, J shed 3 bases, and the junction held 11 bases outside the gene matches. The CDR3 DNA reads TGTGCCAGCACCTCCCGGGGACAGGAGTTCTACGAGCAGTACTTC. It encodes CASTSRGQEFYEQYF.

This chain links TRBV27 with TRBJ2-1, with D maybe TRBD2 (6 bases). This CDR3 is 18 amino acids long. V lost 5 bases, J lost 5 bases, and 25 bases lay in between. Germline values: CDR1 MNHEY, CDR2 SMNVEV (reference sequence). The DNA of the CDR3 is TGTGCCAGCAGTCTAACTAGCCCGTTTTTGCAGAGCAACAATGAGCAGTTCTTC. This translates into CASSLTSPFLQSNNEQFF.

V is TRBV5-1 and J is TRBJ2-1; tentative D call: TRBD2 (5 bases). V lost 4 bases, J lost 9 bases, and 8 bases lay in between. Germline V gives CDR1 SGHRS, CDR2 YFSETQ. There are 11 residues in the CDR3. The chain's CDR3 is CASSGAGEQFF. In DNA form, the CDR3 reads TGCGCCAGCAGCGGTGCGGGTGAGCAGTTCTTC.

This clonotype came up many times. This chain uses TRBV29-1 with TRBJ2-7; 10 nucleotides agree with TRBD1. This CDR3 contains 13 residues. The junction had 3 bases not matched to a gene; V was cut back by 3 bases and J by 4 bases. The V gene's germline CDR1 is SQVTM and CDR2 ANQGSEA. CDR3 residues: CSVERDRGYEQYF. The CDR3 DNA reads TGCAGCGTTGAGAGGGACAGGGGATACGAGCAGTACTTC.

This clonotype was detected many times. V gene TRBV5-1 combines with J gene TRBJ2-2; 11 bases line up with TRBD2. The germline gives CDR1 SGHRS, CDR2 YFSETQ. Trimming cost V 3 bases and J 2 bases; bases outside gene matches: 3. The CDR3 totals 16 residues. The CDR3 protein is CASSSLAGVNTGELFF. CDR3 sequence (DNA): TGCGCCAGCAGCTCACTAGCGGGAGTTAACACCGGGGAGCTGTTTTTT.

This clonotype was recorded many times. The chain recombines TRBV12-3 or TRBV12-4 with TRBJ1-1; 7 nucleotides match TRBD1. J gave up 11 bases and V 3 bases, and 12 bases lay outside the gene matches. There are 14 residues in the CDR3. CDR3 in DNA: TGTGCCAGCAGTTTCGACAGGGTAATTACTGGGGCTTTCTTT. Translated: CASSFDRVITGAFF.

The rearrangement joins TRBV27 to TRBJ1-1, with TRBD1 matching over 8 bases. Losses at the gene ends were 10 bases for V and 4 bases for J; bases not matched to a gene: 5. The CDR3 is 12 residues long. Germline lookup yields CDR1 MNHEY and CDR2 SMNVEV (reference sequence). CDR3 coding DNA: TGTGCCACCGGACAGGGTAGCACTGAAGCTTTCTTT. Protein: CATGQGSTEAFF.

The J gene is TRBJ1-6, the V gene TRBV7-3; 7 bases agree with TRBD1. CDR3 size: 17 residues. Germline CDR1 and CDR2: SGHTA and FQGTGA. J was trimmed by 5 bases and V by 1 base; bases with no gene match: 8. CDR3 coding DNA: TGTGCCAGCAGCTTAATGGCTCCGGGACAGAATAATTCACCCCTCCACTTT. This sequence encodes CASSLMAPGQNNSPLHF.

The chain recombines TRBV6-2 or TRBV6-3 with TRBJ2-1; the D gene is possibly TRBD2 (6 bases). The CDR3 sequence is 15 residues long. The germline V gene has CDR1 MNHEY and CDR2 SVGEGT. The ends were cut back, 7 bases at V and 7 bases at J, with 20 bases in the middle. The CDR3 sequence is CASKSTRDALNEQFF. The CDR3 DNA reads as TGTGCCAGCAAATCGACTAGGGACGCTTTGAATGAGCAGTTCTTC.